The text below deals with one TCR beta chain. This CDR3 comprises 11 residues. CDR1 is MGHRA, CDR2 YSYEKL, per germline. Losses at the gene ends were 8 bases for V and 5 bases for J; bases not matched to a gene: 2. The entry originates in a study of technical replicates of blood from four donors. Repertoires were generated with immunoSEQ multiplex PCR, while TCRdb's copy carries only in-frame clones and drops some. This sample carries about 72,000 clones, nearly 97% of them seen once, and the ten largest clones take 0.2% to 0.25%. The sequenced sample consisted of T cells isolated from PBMCs. The TCR originated in a human donor in good health. The rearrangement uses TRBV4-1 and TRBJ1-2, with TRBD1 matching over 7 bases. DNA of the CDR3: TGCGCCAGCCGGGGACAGTATGGCTACACCTTC. It encodes CASRGQYGYTF.